This record looks at one TCR beta chain sequence and its context. This sample was taken from a study of T cell changes during pregnancy in multiple sclerosis. The assay was immunoSEQ multiplex PCR, and TCRdb's table has in-frame clones only and misses some. This sample has around 96,000 clones, with 94% found just once. In germline, CDR1 is MNHEY, CDR2 SMNVEV (reference sequence). CDR3 size: 15 residues. Trimming took 0 bases from V and 4 from J, leaving 10 bases between them. J is TRBJ2-1 and V is TRBV27; weak D call: TRBD2 (5 bases). This TCR derives from a female donor with multiple sclerosis, enrolled in a pregnancy study. The sample was peripheral blood, taken in the third trimester of pregnancy. The CDR3 sequence: CASSLSSAFYNEQFF. CDR3 sequence (DNA): TGTGCCAGCAGTTTATCTAGCGCTTTTTACAATGAGCAGTTCTTC.